The 25 T cell receptor beta chains listed next were all sequenced from one sample in a study of graft-versus-host responses after intestinal transplantation. Sequencing used immunoSEQ multiplex PCR; TCRdb keeps in-frame clones, though not all of them. The table shows about 98,000 clones, with roughly 82% occurring only once. The sample here was PBMCs, taken 255 days after intestinal transplant. All receptors derive from a human patient who received an intestinal transplant, so some T cells may come from the graft donor.

This clone was recorded a few times. The CDR3 DNA reads TGTGCCAGCAGTTTATTGACCAGGGCTAGTGAAAAACTGTTTTTT. It specifies CASSLLTRASEKLFF. This chain links TRBV28 with TRBJ1-4, with a possible D match to TRBD1 (5 bases). The V and J ends lost 1 base and 7 bases respectively, with 13 bases between them. CDR3 size: 15 residues. Germline values: CDR1 MDHEN, CDR2 SYDVKM.

In its sample, this clone was seen a few times. The chain is built from TRBV19 and TRBJ1-5, with D maybe TRBD1 (5 bases). Germline CDR1 reads LNHDA; CDR2 reads SQIVND (reference sequence). The CDR3 is 13 amino acids. V gave up 7 bases and J gave up 4 bases, with 11 bases separating them. The CDR3, as DNA: TGTGCCAGTATTGCAGGGATTAATCAGCCCCAGCATTTT. Protein sequence: CASIAGINQPQHF.

This CDR3 reads CASSQEGGSYNEQFF. The CDR3 region has the DNA TGTGCCAGCAGCCAGGAGGGTGGCTCCTACAATGAGCAGTTCTTC. The rearrangement uses TRBV4-2 and TRBJ2-1, with D possibly TRBD2 on 6 matching bases. The CDR3 sequence is 15 residues long. Germline lookup yields CDR1 LGHNA and CDR2 YNFKEQ. With 3 bases removed from V and 0 bases from J, the gap between germline ends came to 9 bases.

The rearrangement uses TRBV4-2 and TRBJ1-2; weak D call: TRBD1 (5 bases). CDR1 and CDR2 (germline): LGHNA, YNFKEQ. Trimming took off 3 bases at V and 0 bases at J, with 5 bases between the two ends. The CDR3 contains 13 residues. The CDR3 region has the DNA TGTGCCAGCAGCCAGACAGCTAACTATGGCTACACCTTC. It translates to CASSQTANYGYTF.

V usage is TRBV27 and J usage is TRBJ1-2; D remains unclear. Trimming removed 5 bases from V and 8 bases from J, with 9 bases in between. The CDR3 is 11 residues long. Germline-derived CDR1 and CDR2 are MNHEY and SMNVEV (reference sequence). The CDR3 DNA is TGTGCCAGCAGTGGGGTCGGGGGCTACACCTTC. This codes for CASSGVGGYTF.

The J gene is TRBJ2-1, the V gene TRBV11-2; possibly TRBD2 for D (6 bases). Trimming took 5 bases from V and 6 from J, leaving 11 bases between them. Germline CDR1 reads SGHAT; CDR2 reads FQNNGV. The CDR3 is made up of 13 amino acids. Written as DNA, the CDR3 is TGTGCCAGCAGCGAGCCCGGGGGCAATGAGCAGTTCTTC. It encodes CASSEPGGNEQFF.

The V and J genes are TRBV6-1 and TRBJ1-2; 8 nucleotides line up with TRBD1. Unmatched junction bases numbered 11, after V lost 6 bases and J lost 8 bases. The CDR3 spans 14 residues. Germline lookup yields CDR1 MNHNS and CDR2 SASEGT. The DNA for the CDR3 is TGTGCCAGCAGCGGGACAGGAGAATCAGCAGGCTACACCTTC. It is translated as CASSGTGESAGYTF.

V is TRBV7-2 and J is TRBJ2-5, with 12 positions matching TRBD2. V lost 3 bases, J lost 5 bases, and 4 bases stayed unmatched. CDR3 length: 15 amino acids. Germline V gives CDR1 SGHTA, CDR2 FQGNSA. This CDR3 is CASSFLAGGLETQYF. Written as DNA, the CDR3 is TGTGCCAGCAGCTTTCTAGCGGGGGGGCTTGAGACCCAGTACTTC.

This clone appeared a single time. Other DNA sequences in this sample translate to the same CDR3. V usage is TRBV29-1 and J usage is TRBJ1-1; the D gene is possibly TRBD1 (5 bases). CDR3 length: 13 amino acids. V lost 6 bases and J 0 bases, leaving 11 bases between the germline ends. The germline V gene has CDR1 SQVTM and CDR2 ANQGSEA. In DNA, the CDR3 is TGCAGCGTCGGGGGGGGGATGAACACTGAAGCTTTCTTT. Translation gives CSVGGGMNTEAFF. The whole variable domain, filled in from reference TRBV29-1 and TRBJ1-1, reads SAVISQKPSRDICQRGTSLTIQCQVDSQVTMMFWYRQQPGQSLTLIATANQGSEATYESGFVIDKFPISRPNLTFSTLTVSNMSPEDSSIYLCSVGGGMNTEAFFGQGTRLTVV.

The rearrangement links TRBV29-1 to TRBJ1-4; D is perhaps TRBD1 (6 bases). V lost 6 bases and J 7 bases, leaving 12 bases between the germline ends. Per germline, CDR1 SQVTM and CDR2 ANQGSEA. The CDR3 sequence is 12 residues long. DNA for the CDR3: TGCAGCGTAGTACAGGGAAGTGAAAAACTGTTTTTT. It yields the protein CSVVQGSEKLFF.

The chain links TRBV7-9 to TRBJ1-2; D is ambiguous. Trimming shortened V by 3 bases and J by 1 base, and 6 bases separated the two germline ends. The CDR3 covers 13 residues. Germline lookup yields CDR1 SEHNR and CDR2 FQNEAQ (reference sequence). CDR3: CASSFSLNYGYTF. The CDR3 bases are TGTGCCAGCAGCTTTTCACTTAACTATGGCTACACCTTC.

The genes are TRBV19 and TRBJ2-1; 8 nucleotides align to TRBD2. The germline gives CDR1 LNHDA, CDR2 SQIVND (reference sequence). V trimming: 7 bases; J trimming: 1 base; junction bases outside the gene matches: 9. This CDR3 is 16 amino acids long. The CDR3 sequence is CASTPREGRSYNEQFF. The CDR3 DNA reads as TGTGCCAGTACCCCCCGGGAGGGAAGGTCCTACAATGAGCAGTTCTTC.

V is TRBV28 and J is TRBJ1-1, with 7 bases matching TRBD1. The V gene end was trimmed by 1 base and the J gene end by 7 bases; junction bases not matched to a gene: 6. The length of the CDR3 is 14 residues. Germline V gene lookup returns CDR1 MDHEN and CDR2 SYDVKM. The DNA for the CDR3 is TGTGCCAGCAGTTTATCGGACAGGACGGTTGAAGCTTTCTTT. Its translation: CASSLSDRTVEAFF.

The chain has TRBV30 and TRBJ1-2, with D uncertain. CDR3 size: 14 residues. From germline, CDR1 is GTSNPN and CDR2 SVGIG (reference sequence). Between the trimmed V and J ends, which lost 1 base and 8 bases, there was a span of 17 bases. This chain's CDR3 is CAWSDGPGGKGYTF. The CDR3 bases are TGTGCCTGGAGTGATGGTCCAGGAGGAAAGGGCTACACCTTC.

V gene TRBV28 combines with J gene TRBJ2-5; 10 bases are shared with TRBD2. J gave up 0 bases and V 2 bases, and 9 bases lay outside the gene matches. From germline, CDR1 is MDHEN and CDR2 SYDVKM. This CDR3 is built from 18 residues. The CDR3: CASSLVSGGKRYQETQYF. CDR3 sequence (DNA): TGTGCCAGCAGTTTAGTTAGCGGGGGGAAAAGATACCAAGAGACCCAGTACTTC.

The rearrangement links TRBV28 to TRBJ2-6; D is ambiguous. Trimming pared 5 bases from V and 4 bases from J, leaving 15 bases between. From germline, CDR1 is MDHEN and CDR2 SYDVKM. The CDR3 sequence is 16 residues long. CDR3 bases: TGTGCCAGCAGTGCAGGCGCGATAACCGGGGCCAACGTCCTGACTTTC. It encodes CASSAGAITGANVLTF.

This clone was counted once. The chain has TRBV29-1 and TRBJ2-7, with D hard to call. This CDR3 is built from 13 residues. CDR1 and CDR2 (germline): SQVTM, ANQGSEA. Trimming shortened V by 3 bases and J by 3 bases, and 12 bases separated the two germline ends. The DNA for the CDR3 is TGCAGCGTTGACGGCGGCAGTCACTACGAGCAGTACTTC. It yields the protein CSVDGGSHYEQYF.

The chain employs TRBV6-1 and TRBJ2-7; tentatively, D is TRBD2 (6 bases). Trimming took 6 bases from V and 9 from J, leaving 12 bases between them. The CDR3 has 11 residues. Germline lookup yields CDR1 MNHNS and CDR2 SASEGT. The CDR3 bases are TGTGCCAGCAGGGACCCGCGGGGGCAGTACTTC. This gives the protein CASRDPRGQYF.

The chain is built from TRBV19 and TRBJ1-5; D gene uncertain. With 0 bases removed from V and 5 bases from J, the gap between germline ends came to 17 bases. Per the germline V gene, CDR1 is LNHDA and CDR2 is SQIVND (reference sequence). The CDR3 has 17 residues. CDR3 protein: CASSIDLRPGKHQPQHF. The CDR3 nucleotides are TGTGCCAGTAGTATAGATCTCCGGCCGGGAAAACATCAGCCCCAGCATTTT.

The chain links TRBV5-1 to TRBJ2-5, with 11 bases that match TRBD2. The CDR3 loop spans 16 amino acids. After removal of 1 base from V and 4 bases from J, the junction contained 6 bases not matched to a gene. Looked up from germline, CDR1 is SGHRS and CDR2 is YFSETQ. The CDR3 DNA reads as TGCGCCAGCAGCTTGCGGAGTAGCGGGGGGGGAGAGACCCAGTACTTC. Translating it yields CASSLRSSGGGETQYF.

This chain links TRBV19 with TRBJ1-5, with D maybe TRBD1 (6 bases). The V gene's germline CDR1 is LNHDA and CDR2 SQIVND (reference sequence). Between the trimmed V and J ends, which lost 5 bases and 4 bases, there was a span of 12 bases. The CDR3 totals 14 residues. CDR3 in DNA: TGTGCCAGTAGTCCCTGGACAGCTAATCAGCCCCAGCATTTT. It is translated as CASSPWTANQPQHF.

V gene TRBV27 combines with J gene TRBJ2-5, with 8 bases lining up with TRBD1. Germline CDR1 MNHEY, CDR2 SMNVEV (reference sequence). J was trimmed by 4 bases and V by 6 bases; bases with no gene match: 1. The CDR3 totals 12 residues. Here the CDR3 reads CASRTGVETQYF. CDR3 coding DNA: TGTGCCAGCAGGACAGGGGTAGAGACCCAGTACTTC.

V is TRBV19 and J is TRBJ1-5; 9 bases match TRBD1. This CDR3 has 16 residues. CDR1 and CDR2 from the germline V gene are LNHDA and SQIVND (reference sequence). V shed 1 base and J 6 bases; nucleotides not matched to a gene: 7. The CDR3 region is CASSIVAGQGGQPQHF. The CDR3, as DNA: TGTGCCAGTAGTATAGTAGCGGGACAGGGCGGTCAGCCCCAGCATTTT.

The chain has TRBV7-9 and TRBJ1-2, with D possibly being TRBD1 (5 bases). Germline values: CDR1 SEHNR, CDR2 FQNEAQ (reference sequence). The CDR3 totals 16 residues. The V end was cut by 7 bases, the J end by 0 bases, with 18 bases between. The DNA for the CDR3 is TGTGCCAGCACCTTGGGGGGGTACTCTGCTAACTATGGCTACACCTTC. Translation: CASTLGGYSANYGYTF.

This clone has more than one count but fewer than ten. The chain recombines TRBV5-1 with TRBJ2-7; D may be TRBD1 (5 bases). The V gene lost 6 bases and the J gene lost 7 bases, with 17 bases spanning the gap. This CDR3 spans 13 amino acids. Germline loops: CDR1 SGHRS, CDR2 YFSETQ. Written as DNA, the CDR3 is TGCGCCAGCACCTGGGGCCCTGGTGGGGAGCAGTACTTC. Protein product: CASTWGPGGEQYF.